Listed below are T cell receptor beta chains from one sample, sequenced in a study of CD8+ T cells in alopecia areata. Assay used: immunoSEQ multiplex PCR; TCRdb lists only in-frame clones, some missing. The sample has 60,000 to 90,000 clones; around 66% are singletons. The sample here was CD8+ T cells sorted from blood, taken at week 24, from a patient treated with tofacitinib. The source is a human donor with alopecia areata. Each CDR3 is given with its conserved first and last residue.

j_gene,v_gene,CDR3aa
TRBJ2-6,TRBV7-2,CASSRHGANVLTF
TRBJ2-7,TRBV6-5,CASSFSSGEQYF
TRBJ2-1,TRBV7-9,CASSPGLNGFF
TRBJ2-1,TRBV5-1,CASSLGQGMTEQFF
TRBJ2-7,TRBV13,CASSAGPGQGGHEQYF
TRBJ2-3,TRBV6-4,CASSENSGKADTQYF
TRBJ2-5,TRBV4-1,CASSQDGRISETQYF
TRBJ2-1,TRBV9,CASSVTGTGSYNEQFF
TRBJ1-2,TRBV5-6,CASSLVGYYGYTF
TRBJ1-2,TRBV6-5,CASSWGGNYGYTF
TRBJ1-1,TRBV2,CASSAVLRTEAFF
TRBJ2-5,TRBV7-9,CASSQTGAQYF
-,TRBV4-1,CASSQGSSYEQYF
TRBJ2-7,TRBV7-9,CASSLPLGYEQYF
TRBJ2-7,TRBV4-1,CASSQGEGTGHYEQYF
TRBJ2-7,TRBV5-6,CASSFLTRDPRAHEQYF
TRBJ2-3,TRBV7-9,CASSFPTSGTDTQYF
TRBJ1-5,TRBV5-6,CASSPGTLRGQPQHF
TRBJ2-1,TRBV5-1,CASSLDGDSSYNEQFF
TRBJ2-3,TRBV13,CASILLAGADTQYF
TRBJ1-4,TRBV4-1,CASSPTRENEKLFF
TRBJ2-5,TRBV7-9,CASSPTGEQTQYF
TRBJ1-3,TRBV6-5,CASIPDGTVGNTIYF
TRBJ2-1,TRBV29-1,CSVSDDEQFF
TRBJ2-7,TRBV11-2,CASSPSGLGLLYEQYF
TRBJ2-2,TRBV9,CASREDTHTGELFF
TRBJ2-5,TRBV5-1,CASSLEPTHQETQYF
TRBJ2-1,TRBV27,CASSSLSPAGGGNEQFF
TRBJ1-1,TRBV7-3,CASSPIVGQGLNTEAFF
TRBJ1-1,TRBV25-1,CASSEGLYTEAFF
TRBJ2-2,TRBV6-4,CASSYPTGELFF
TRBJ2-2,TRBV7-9,CASSPGQVPTGELFF
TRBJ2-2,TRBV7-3,CASSLTLGGPAGELFF
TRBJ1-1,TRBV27,CASQAMRNTEAFF
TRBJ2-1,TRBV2,CASSEWRGVPHNEQFF
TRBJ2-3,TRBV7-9,CASSLGPDTQYF
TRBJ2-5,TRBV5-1,CASSEGQGQETQYF
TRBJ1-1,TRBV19,CASSIYTEAFF
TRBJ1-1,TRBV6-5,CASSYGGGTEAFF
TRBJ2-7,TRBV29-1,CSVRDRAYEQYF
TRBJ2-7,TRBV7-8,CASSLVGSGYEQYF
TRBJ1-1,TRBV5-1,CASSLAGFGTEAFF
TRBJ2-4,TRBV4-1,CASSHLGGTENIQYF
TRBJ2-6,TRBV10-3,CAISESLGPGANVLTF
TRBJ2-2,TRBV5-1,CASTGAEGNTGELFF
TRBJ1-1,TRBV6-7,CASSYSFVRDRPNTEAFF
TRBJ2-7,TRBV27,CASRNTVQGYEQYF